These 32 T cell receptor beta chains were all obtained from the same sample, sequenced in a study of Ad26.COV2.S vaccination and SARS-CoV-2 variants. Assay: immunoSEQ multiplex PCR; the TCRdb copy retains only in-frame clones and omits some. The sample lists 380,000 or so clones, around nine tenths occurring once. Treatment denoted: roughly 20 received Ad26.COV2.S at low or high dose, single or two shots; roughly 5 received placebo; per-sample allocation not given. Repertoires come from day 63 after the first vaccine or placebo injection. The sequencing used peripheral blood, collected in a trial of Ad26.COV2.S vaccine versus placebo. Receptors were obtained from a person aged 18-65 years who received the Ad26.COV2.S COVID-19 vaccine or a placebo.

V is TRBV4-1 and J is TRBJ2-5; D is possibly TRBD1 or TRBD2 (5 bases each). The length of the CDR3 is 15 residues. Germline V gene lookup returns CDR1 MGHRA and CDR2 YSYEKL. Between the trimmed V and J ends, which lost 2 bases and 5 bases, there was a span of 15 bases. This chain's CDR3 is CASSQFQGAGETQYF. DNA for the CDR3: TGCGCCAGCAGCCAATTTCAGGGTGCGGGTGAGACCCAGTACTTC.

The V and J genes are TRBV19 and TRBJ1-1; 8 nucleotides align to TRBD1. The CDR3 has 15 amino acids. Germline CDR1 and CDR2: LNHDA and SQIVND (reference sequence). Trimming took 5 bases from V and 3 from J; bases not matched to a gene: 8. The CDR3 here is CASSPPDREDTEAFF. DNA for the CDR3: TGTGCCAGTAGTCCCCCGGACAGGGAGGACACTGAAGCTTTCTTT.

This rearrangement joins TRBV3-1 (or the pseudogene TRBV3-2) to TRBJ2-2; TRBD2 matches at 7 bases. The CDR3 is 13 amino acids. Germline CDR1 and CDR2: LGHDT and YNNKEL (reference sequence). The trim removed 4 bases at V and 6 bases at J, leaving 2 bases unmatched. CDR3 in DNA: TGTGCCAGCAGCCGCGGACTAGCCGGGGAGCTGTTTTTT. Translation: CASSRGLAGELFF.

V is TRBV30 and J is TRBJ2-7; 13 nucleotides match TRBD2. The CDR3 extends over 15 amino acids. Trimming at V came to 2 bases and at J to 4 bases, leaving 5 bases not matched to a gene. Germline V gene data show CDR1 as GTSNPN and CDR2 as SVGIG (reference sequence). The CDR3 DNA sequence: TGTGCCTGGAGTCGCCGGACTAGCGGGAGTTACGAGCAGTACTTC. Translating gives CAWSRRTSGSYEQYF.

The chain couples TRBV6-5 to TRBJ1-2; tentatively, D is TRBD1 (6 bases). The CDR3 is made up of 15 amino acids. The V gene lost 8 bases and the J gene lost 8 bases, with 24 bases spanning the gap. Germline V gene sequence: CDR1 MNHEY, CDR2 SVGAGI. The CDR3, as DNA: TGTGCCAGCCGGGGGCAAAACGAGGCGGGGAGGGGCTACACCTTC. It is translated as CASRGQNEAGRGYTF.

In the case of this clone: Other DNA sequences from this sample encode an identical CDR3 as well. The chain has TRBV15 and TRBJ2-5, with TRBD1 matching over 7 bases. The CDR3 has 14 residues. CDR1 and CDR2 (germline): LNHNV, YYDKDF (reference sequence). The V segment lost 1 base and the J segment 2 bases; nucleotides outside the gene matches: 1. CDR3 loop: CATSRGTGQETQYF. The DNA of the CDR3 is TGTGCCACCAGCAGAGGGACAGGACAAGAGACCCAGTACTTC.

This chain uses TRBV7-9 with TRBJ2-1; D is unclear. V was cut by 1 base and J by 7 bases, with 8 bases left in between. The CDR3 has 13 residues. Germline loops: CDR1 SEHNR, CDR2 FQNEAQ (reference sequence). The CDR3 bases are TGTGCCAGCAGCTTAGTGCAGATGAATGAGCAGTTCTTC. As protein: CASSLVQMNEQFF.

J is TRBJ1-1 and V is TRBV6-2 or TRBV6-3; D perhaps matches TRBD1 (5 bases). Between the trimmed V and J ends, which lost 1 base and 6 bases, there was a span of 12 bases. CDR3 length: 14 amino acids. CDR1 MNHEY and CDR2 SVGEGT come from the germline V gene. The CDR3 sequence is CASSYFQGLPEAFF. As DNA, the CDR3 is TGTGCCAGCAGTTACTTTCAGGGCTTACCTGAAGCTTTCTTT.

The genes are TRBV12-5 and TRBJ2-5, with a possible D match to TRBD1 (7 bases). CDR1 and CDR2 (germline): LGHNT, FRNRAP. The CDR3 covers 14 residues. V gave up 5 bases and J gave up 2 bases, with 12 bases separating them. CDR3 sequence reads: CASGPGGQQETQYF. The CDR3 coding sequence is TGTGCTAGTGGTCCCGGGGGACAGCAAGAGACCCAGTACTTC.

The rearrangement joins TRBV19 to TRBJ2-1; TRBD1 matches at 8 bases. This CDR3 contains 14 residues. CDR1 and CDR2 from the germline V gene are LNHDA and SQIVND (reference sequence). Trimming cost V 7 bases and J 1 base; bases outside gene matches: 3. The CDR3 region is CASNDRGSYNEQFF. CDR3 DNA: TGTGCCAGTAACGACAGGGGATCCTACAATGAGCAGTTCTTC.

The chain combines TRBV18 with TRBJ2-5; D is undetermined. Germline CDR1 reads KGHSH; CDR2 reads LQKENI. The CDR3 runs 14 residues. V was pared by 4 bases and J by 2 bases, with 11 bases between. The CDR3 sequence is CASSLTKWQETQYF. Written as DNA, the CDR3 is TGTGCCAGCTCACTTACTAAATGGCAAGAGACCCAGTACTTC.

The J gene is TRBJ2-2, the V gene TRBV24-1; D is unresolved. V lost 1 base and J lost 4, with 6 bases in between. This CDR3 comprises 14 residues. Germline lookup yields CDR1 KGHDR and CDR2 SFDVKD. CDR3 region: CATSDLEATGELFF. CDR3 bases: TGTGCCACCAGTGATTTAGAGGCCACCGGGGAGCTGTTTTTT.

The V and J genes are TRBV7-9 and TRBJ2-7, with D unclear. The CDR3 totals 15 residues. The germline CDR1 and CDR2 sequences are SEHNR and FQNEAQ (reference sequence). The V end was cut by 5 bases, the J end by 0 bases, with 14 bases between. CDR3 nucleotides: TGTGCCAGCAGCCGGACGGCGGAGAGCTCCTACGAGCAGTACTTC. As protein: CASSRTAESSYEQYF.

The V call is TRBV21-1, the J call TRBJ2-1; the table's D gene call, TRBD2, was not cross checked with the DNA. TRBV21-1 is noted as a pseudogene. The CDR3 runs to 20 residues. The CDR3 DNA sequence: TGTGCCAGCAGCAAAGCAAGGACTAGCGGGGGGCCCAGCTCCTACAATGAGCAGTTCTTC. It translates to CASSKARTSGGPSSYNEQFF.

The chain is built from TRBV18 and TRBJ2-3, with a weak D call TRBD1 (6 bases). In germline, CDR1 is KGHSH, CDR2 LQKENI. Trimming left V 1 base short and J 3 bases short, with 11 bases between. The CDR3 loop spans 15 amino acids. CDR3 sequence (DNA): TGTGCCAGCTCACCACGTCAGGGGAGAACAGATACGCAGTATTTT. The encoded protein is CASSPRQGRTDTQYF.

This CDR3 is CASSPRLAGEYEQFF. The CDR3 bases are TGTGCCAGCTCACCACGACTAGCGGGAGAATATGAGCAGTTCTTC. The rearrangement joins TRBV18 to TRBJ2-1; 12 bases agree with TRBD2. Germline V gene data show CDR1 as KGHSH and CDR2 as LQKENI. V shed 1 base, J shed 8 bases, and the junction held 3 bases outside the gene matches. The CDR3 is 15 residues long. Full variable domain (missing parts from reference TRBV18 and TRBJ2-1): NAGVMQNPRHLVRRRGQEARLRCSPMKGHSHVYWYRQLPEEGLKFMVYLQKENIIDESGMPKERFSAEFPKEGPSILRIQQVVRGDSAAYFCASSPRLAGEYEQFFGPGTRLTVL.

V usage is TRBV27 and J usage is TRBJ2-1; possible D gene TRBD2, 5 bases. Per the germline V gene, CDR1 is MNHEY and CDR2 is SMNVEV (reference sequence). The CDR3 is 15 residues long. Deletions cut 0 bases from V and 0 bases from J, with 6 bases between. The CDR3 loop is CASSLSRVSYNEQFF. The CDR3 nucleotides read TGTGCCAGCAGTTTATCGAGGGTCTCCTACAATGAGCAGTTCTTC.

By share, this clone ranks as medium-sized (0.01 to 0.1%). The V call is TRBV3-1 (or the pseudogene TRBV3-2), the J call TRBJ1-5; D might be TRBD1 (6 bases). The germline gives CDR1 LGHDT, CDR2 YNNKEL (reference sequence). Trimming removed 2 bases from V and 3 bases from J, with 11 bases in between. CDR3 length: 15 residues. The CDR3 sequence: CASSQTGTNNQPQHF. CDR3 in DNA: TGTGCCAGCAGCCAAACAGGGACCAACAATCAGCCCCAGCATTTT.

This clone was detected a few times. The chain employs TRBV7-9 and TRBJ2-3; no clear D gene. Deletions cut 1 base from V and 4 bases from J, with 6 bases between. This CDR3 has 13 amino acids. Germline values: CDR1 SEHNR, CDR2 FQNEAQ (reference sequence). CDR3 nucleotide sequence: TGTGCCAGCAGCTTAGATCAGGCAGATACGCAGTATTTT. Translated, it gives CASSLDQADTQYF.

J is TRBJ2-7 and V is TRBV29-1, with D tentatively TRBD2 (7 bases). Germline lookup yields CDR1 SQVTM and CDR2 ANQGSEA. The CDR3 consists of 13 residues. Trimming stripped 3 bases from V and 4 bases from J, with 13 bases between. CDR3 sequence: CSVEGGAFYEQYF. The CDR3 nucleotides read TGCAGCGTTGAGGGGGGGGCGTTTTACGAGCAGTACTTC.

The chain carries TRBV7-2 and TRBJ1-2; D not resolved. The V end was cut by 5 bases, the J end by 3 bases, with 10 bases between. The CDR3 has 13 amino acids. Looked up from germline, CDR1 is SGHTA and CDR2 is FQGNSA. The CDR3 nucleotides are TGTGCCAGCAGCCTTCAGGTCGACTATGGCTACACCTTC. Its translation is CASSLQVDYGYTF. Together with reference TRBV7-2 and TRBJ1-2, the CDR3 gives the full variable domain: GAGVSQSPSNKVTEKGKDVELRCDPISGHTALYWYRQSLGQGLEFLIYFQGNSAPDKSGLPSDRFSAERTGGSVSTLTIQRTQQEDSAVYLCASSLQVDYGYTFGSGTRLTVV.

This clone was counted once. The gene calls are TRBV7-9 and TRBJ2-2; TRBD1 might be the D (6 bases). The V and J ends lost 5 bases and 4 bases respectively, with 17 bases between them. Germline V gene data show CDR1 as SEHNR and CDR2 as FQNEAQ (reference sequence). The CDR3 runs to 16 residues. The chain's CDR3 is CASSLGVRGGTGELFF. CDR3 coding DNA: TGTGCCAGCAGCCTAGGTGTCAGGGGCGGCACCGGGGAGCTGTTTTTT.

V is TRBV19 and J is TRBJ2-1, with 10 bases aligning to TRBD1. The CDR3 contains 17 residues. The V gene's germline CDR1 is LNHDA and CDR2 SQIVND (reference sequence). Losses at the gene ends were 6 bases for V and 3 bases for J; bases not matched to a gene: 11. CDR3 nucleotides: TGTGCCAGTAGCTTCCGATTGGGGACAGGGGACTACAATGAGCAGTTCTTC. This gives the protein CASSFRLGTGDYNEQFF.

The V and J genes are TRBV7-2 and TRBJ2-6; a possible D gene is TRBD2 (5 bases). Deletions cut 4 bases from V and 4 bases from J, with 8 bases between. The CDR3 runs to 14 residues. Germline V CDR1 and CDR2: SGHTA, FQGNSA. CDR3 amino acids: CASSSGSGANVLTF. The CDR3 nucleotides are TGTGCCAGCAGCTCGGGATCAGGGGCCAACGTCCTGACTTTC. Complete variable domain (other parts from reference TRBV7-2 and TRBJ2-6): GAGVSQSPSNKVTEKGKDVELRCDPISGHTALYWYRQSLGQGLEFLIYFQGNSAPDKSGLPSDRFSAERTGGSVSTLTIQRTQQEDSAVYLCASSSGSGANVLTFGAGSRLTVL.

The CDR3 DNA follows: TGTGCCAGTAGTAGGGGACAGGGGGCGGAGTATAACAATCAGCCCCAGCATTTT. Encoded protein: CASSRGQGAEYNNQPQHF. The chain is built from TRBV19 and TRBJ1-5; 12 nucleotides match TRBD1. CDR3 length: 18 residues. Looked up from germline, CDR1 is LNHDA and CDR2 is SQIVND (reference sequence). Trimming removed 4 bases from V and 3 bases from J; junction bases left unmatched: 10.

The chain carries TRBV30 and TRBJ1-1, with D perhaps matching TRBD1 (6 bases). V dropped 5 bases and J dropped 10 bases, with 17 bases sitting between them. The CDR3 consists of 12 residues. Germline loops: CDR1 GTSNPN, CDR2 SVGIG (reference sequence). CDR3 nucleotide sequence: TGTGCCTGGCTAGGGGGAGGGTACGGAGCTTTCTTT. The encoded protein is CAWLGGGYGAFF.

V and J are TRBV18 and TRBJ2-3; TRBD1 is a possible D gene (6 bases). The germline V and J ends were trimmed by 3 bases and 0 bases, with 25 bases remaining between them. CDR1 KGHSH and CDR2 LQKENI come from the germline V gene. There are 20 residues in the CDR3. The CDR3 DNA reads TGTGCCAGCTCACCCCAATACACTTTCGACAGGAACACTAGCACAGATACGCAGTATTTT. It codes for CASSPQYTFDRNTSTDTQYF.

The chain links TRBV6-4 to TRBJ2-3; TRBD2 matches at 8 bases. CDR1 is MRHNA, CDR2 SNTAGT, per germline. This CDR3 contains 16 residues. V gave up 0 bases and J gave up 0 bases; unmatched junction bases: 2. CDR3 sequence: CASSDSAGGSTDTQYF. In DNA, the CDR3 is TGTGCCAGCAGTGACTCGGCGGGGGGTAGCACAGATACGCAGTATTTT.

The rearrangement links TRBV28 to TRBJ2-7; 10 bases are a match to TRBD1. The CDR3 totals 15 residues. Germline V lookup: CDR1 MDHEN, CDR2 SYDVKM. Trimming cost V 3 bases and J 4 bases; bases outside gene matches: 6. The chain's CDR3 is CASSLGGQGLYEQYF. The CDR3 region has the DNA TGTGCCAGCAGTTTGGGGGGACAGGGGCTTTACGAGCAGTACTTC.

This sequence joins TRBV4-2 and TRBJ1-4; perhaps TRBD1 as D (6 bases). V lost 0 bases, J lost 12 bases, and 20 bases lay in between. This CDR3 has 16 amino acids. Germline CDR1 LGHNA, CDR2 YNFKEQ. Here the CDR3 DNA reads TGTGCCAGCAGCCAAGATGGGGGCGCCGCCATTGGAGAACTGTTTTTT. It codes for CASSQDGGAAIGELFF.

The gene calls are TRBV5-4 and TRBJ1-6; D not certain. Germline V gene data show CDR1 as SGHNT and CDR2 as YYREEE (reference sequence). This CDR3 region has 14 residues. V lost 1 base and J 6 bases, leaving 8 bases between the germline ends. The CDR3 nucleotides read TGTGCCAGCAGCTTGCCAGGTTCTAATTCACCCCTCCACTTT. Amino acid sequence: CASSLPGSNSPLHF. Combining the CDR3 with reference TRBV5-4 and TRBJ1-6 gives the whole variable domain ETGVTQSPTHLIKTRGQQVTLRCSSQSGHNTVSWYQQALGQGPQFIFQYYREEENGRGNFPPRFSGLQFPNYSSELNVNALELDDSALYLCASSLPGSNSPLHFGNGTRLTVT.

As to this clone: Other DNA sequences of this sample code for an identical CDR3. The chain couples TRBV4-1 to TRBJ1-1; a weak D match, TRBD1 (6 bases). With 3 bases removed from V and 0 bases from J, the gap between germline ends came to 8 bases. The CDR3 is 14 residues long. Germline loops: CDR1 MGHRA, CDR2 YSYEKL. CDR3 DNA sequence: TGCGCCAGCAGCCAGGGACAAATGAACACTGAAGCTTTCTTT. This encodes CASSQGQMNTEAFF.